This entry lists 12 T cell receptor beta chains sequenced from one sample in a study of radiotherapy plus CTLA-4 blockade in lung cancer (dated by TCRdb to about 2018). Preparation of the library involved the immunoSEQ multiplex PCR assay. This immuneACCESS table, as held by TCRdb, lists in-frame sequences with V and J called but not all clones. Of the missing ones, under half trace to an unresolved V gene in checked studies; the others have no known cause. Present in this sample are approximately 48,000 clones, roughly four fifths of which were seen just once. The ten largest account for 4.8% of the sample. The material was peripheral blood, obtained from a patient treated with radiotherapy plus ipilimumab. These receptors were obtained from a human donor with non-small cell lung cancer whose response to radiotherapy plus ipilimumab could not be evaluated.

The rearrangement uses TRBV15 and TRBJ1-5; 8 bases fit TRBD1. CDR1 is LNHNV and CDR2 is YYDKDF in the germline V gene (reference sequence). V gave up 4 bases and J gave up 2 bases; unmatched junction bases: 7. The CDR3 totals 16 residues. CDR3 amino acids: CATSIADRGRNQPQHF. As DNA, the CDR3 is TGTGCCACCAGCATAGCTGACAGGGGCCGCAATCAGCCCCAGCATTTT.

J is TRBJ1-2 and V is TRBV10-3, with a tentative D call TRBD1 (5 bases). The CDR3 loop spans 12 amino acids. The ends were cut back, 8 bases at V and 4 bases at J, with 11 bases in the middle. Germline V gene lookup returns CDR1 ENHRY and CDR2 SYGVKD. This CDR3 is CAIGHQLYGYTF. DNA of the CDR3: TGTGCCATCGGACACCAACTCTATGGCTACACCTTC.

J is TRBJ2-5 and V is TRBV4-3; no clear D. The V end was cut by 0 bases, the J end by 0 bases, with 14 bases between. The CDR3 spans 17 residues. Germline assignment: CDR1 LGHNA and CDR2 YSLEER. The CDR3 sequence: CASSQDLGRGNQETQYF. DNA of the CDR3: TGCGCCAGCAGCCAAGATTTAGGTCGAGGAAACCAAGAGACCCAGTACTTC.

This chain uses TRBV28 with TRBJ1-5, with D maybe TRBD1 (5 bases). The CDR3 loop spans 16 amino acids. V shed 3 bases and J shed 4 bases, with 16 bases lying between them. CDR1 and CDR2 from the germline V gene are MDHEN and SYDVKM. The CDR3 loop is CASSFRSRGKNQPQHF. The CDR3 DNA sequence: TGTGCCAGCAGTTTTCGGTCAAGGGGAAAAAATCAGCCCCAGCATTTT.

This chain joins TRBV7-3 and TRBJ2-1, with 7 bases lining up with TRBD2. CDR1 and CDR2 (germline): SGHTA, FQGTGA. V was clipped by 3 bases and J by 5 bases; unmatched bases: 1. The CDR3 contains 13 residues. In DNA form, the CDR3 reads TGTGCCAGCAGCTTCGGGGGGAACAATGAGCAGTTCTTC. Its protein product is CASSFGGNNEQFF. The full variable domain, with the rest looked up from reference TRBV7-3 and TRBJ2-1, is GAGVSQTPSNKVTEKGKYVELRCDPISGHTALYWYRQSLGQGPEFLIYFQGTGAADDSGLPNDRFFAVRPEGSVSTLKIQRTERGDSAVYLCASSFGGNNEQFFGPGTRLTVL.

The genes are TRBV30 and TRBJ2-5, with no clear D. Germline V gene sequence: CDR1 GTSNPN, CDR2 SVGIG (reference sequence). V was shortened by 0 bases and J by 4 bases, with 15 bases between the two germline ends. This CDR3 has 15 residues. This chain's CDR3 is CAWSVRVTAGETQYF. CDR3 bases: TGTGCCTGGAGTGTACGAGTAACCGCTGGAGAGACCCAGTACTTC.

The chain employs TRBV6-5 and TRBJ2-5; D is undetermined. This CDR3 is built from 14 residues. CDR1 is MNHEY and CDR2 is SVGAGI in the germline V gene. V lost 0 bases and J lost 11, with 16 bases in between. The CDR3 DNA is TGTGCCAGCAGTTACTCGAGGTCATCCGGCGAACAGTACTTC. Translation: CASSYSRSSGEQYF.

The J gene is TRBJ1-5, the V gene TRBV4-1, with 8 bases fitting TRBD1. J was trimmed by 6 bases and V by 1 base; bases with no gene match: 5. The V gene's germline CDR1 is MGHRA and CDR2 YSYEKL. The CDR3 has 15 amino acids. The CDR3 sequence is CASSQVNRGSQPQHF. The CDR3 DNA follows: TGCGCCAGCAGCCAAGTGAACAGGGGGTCTCAGCCCCAGCATTTT.

This rearrangement joins TRBV5-1 to TRBJ1-1; D possibly corresponds to TRBD1 (6 bases). With 3 bases removed from V and 2 bases from J, the gap between germline ends came to 11 bases. CDR3 length: 14 residues. CDR1 is SGHRS and CDR2 is YFSETQ in the germline V gene. This chain's CDR3 is CASSWGGSNTEAFF. The DNA for the CDR3 is TGCGCCAGCAGCTGGGGGGGCAGCAACACTGAAGCTTTCTTT.

The J gene is TRBJ2-7, the V gene TRBV6-5, with a possible D match to TRBD1 (6 bases). This CDR3 region has 14 residues. Trimming took off 2 bases at V and 1 base at J, with 9 bases between the two ends. The germline gives CDR1 MNHEY, CDR2 SVGAGI. The CDR3 nucleotides read TGTGCCAGCAGTTACAACAGGGAGTCCTACGAGCAGTACTTC. This encodes CASSYNRESYEQYF.

This clone has a handful of counts. The chain recombines TRBV9 with TRBJ2-1, with 12 bases matching TRBD2. CDR3 size: 17 residues. CDR1 is SGDLS and CDR2 is YYNGEE in the germline V gene. J gave up 9 bases and V 0 bases, and 10 bases lay outside the gene matches. In DNA form, the CDR3 reads TGTGCCAGCAGCGTAGCTTTGACTAGCGGGAGAGCAAGTGAGCAGTTCTTC. Residues: CASSVALTSGRASEQFF.

This chain uses TRBV9 with TRBJ2-5; maybe TRBD1 (5 bases). Germline V lookup: CDR1 SGDLS, CDR2 YYNGEE. The CDR3 runs 13 residues. The V and J ends lost 4 bases and 5 bases respectively, with 12 bases between them. CDR3 DNA: TGTGCCAGCAGCATCCAGGCAGGGGAGACCCAGTACTTC. It codes for CASSIQAGETQYF.